This TCR beta chain was captured by sequencing in a study of T cells expressing NK-cell markers. Study overall: It was sorted CD3+CD56-NKG2C+, CD3+CD56+NKG2C- and CD3+CD56+NKG2C+ T cells that provided the TCR beta repertoires. Of eight sequenced donors, seven were HCMV-seropositive and one HCMV-seronegative.

TCRdb re-analyzed the 5' RACE reads; it lists each CDR3 protein once, without DNA. The table counts 400,000 to 450,000 distinct CDR3 sequences; 6% to 9.5% lies in the top ten. The CDR3 contains 14 residues. Germline loops: CDR1 DFQATT, CDR2 SNEGSKA (reference sequence). A remark on this clonotype: Its antigen is unidentified.

Study results and limitations: Roughly 6 of the donors carried dominant NKG2C+ clonotypes that took up roughly 1.0-8% of their CD8+ T cells.

The genes are TRBV20-1 and TRBJ1-1; the TCRdb D gene call, TRBD1, has no DNA to confirm it. The sequenced sample was blood T cells: a sorted CD56 or NKG2C T cell subset, CD4+ or CD8+ T cells, or bulk PBMC T cells (not recorded which). This sequence originates from a woman between 18 and 70 years old in good health. CDR3 loop: CSATPHTGFTEAFF.